This T cell receptor (beta chain) was identified in a study of T cells in Graves' hyperthyroidism and ophthalmopathy. Study conclusions and caveats: Blood samples included most of the expanded thyroid clonotypes exceeding 0.001.

The CDR3 regions of TCR beta were amplified from RNA transcripts. The study used the HTBI primer set for a first-round RT-PCR of the TCR CDR3. TCRdb ran MiXCR on the multiplex PCR reads and lists one entry per CDR3 protein. The sample contains 450,000 to 700,000 distinct CDR3 sequences, just over 45% of which appear only once. Germline V gene data show CDR1 as WNHNN and CDR2 as SYGVQD (reference sequence). Trimming cost V 3 bases and J 12 bases, with 15 bases left between them. The CDR3 extends over 13 amino acids. Notes on this clonotype: Its antigen is not known.

The hyperthyroidism patients had all been newly diagnosed, and their disease duration was under 2 months. Their ages ranged from 18 to 65 years. The study left out patients who had uncontrolled infection, other autoimmune disease, pregnancy or lactation. The genes are TRBV10-1 and TRBJ2-1, with a possible D match to TRBD1 (5 bases). Sequenced: peripheral blood or thyroid tissue (not recorded which). The origin of this receptor is a young woman with Graves' hyperthyroidism. This CDR3 is CASSDLGSGWQFF. DNA of the CDR3: TGCGCCAGCAGTGATTTAGGTTCAGGGTGGCAGTTCTTC.